This T cell receptor beta chain is drawn from a study of cytomegalovirus exposure and HLA in healthy donors (dated by TCRdb to 2015 to 2018). Background for the entire study: An earlier analysis of some 550 of the donors reported 250 to 300 Gb of sequence data and some 100 million unique TCR beta sequences from 150 million to 200 million T cells. The study was designed to test whether signatures of past pathogen exposure could be identified by cataloging public T cell receptors. An earlier analysis of around 580 of the donors used high-throughput TCR beta sequencing to judge whether each TCR beta V gene segment behaved as functional or pseudogenic. To study patterns of TCR occurrence, a later analysis re-analyzed previously published TCR beta repertoires from under 750 donors and added high-resolution HLA genotyping. HLA typing included class I and class II loci at four-digit resolution. Donor age, sex, ethnicity and CMV serostatus were compiled alongside the repertoire data. Among some 400 genotyped donors of the cohort, an average of around 250,000 unique TCR beta nucleotide sequences was sequenced per donor, of which about 20% were non-productive. Typing coverage varied by locus: roughly 620-640 donors for A, B, C, DRB1 and DQB1; under 550 for DQA1; more than 600 for DPA1; roughly 450 for DPB1. Every discovery cohort repertoire had been produced on one sequencing platform. Roughly five DR-DQ haplotypes were treated as single units for association and clustering because of strong linkage in the cohort. Of the 300 to 500 genotyped donors, less than 85% were placed in the genetic ancestry cluster associated with self-reported Caucasian donors. The study combined high-throughput TCR immunosequencing, statistical association of individual TCRs with disease status, and machine learning to predict cytomegalovirus infection status. A later genetic analysis used genome-wide SNP genotypes for about three fifths of the 666 donors, treating that subset as a discovery cohort. The study used immunosequencing to profile the T cell repertoires of about 670 subjects and linked those repertoires to cytomegalovirus serostatus. Along with the roughly 700-subject first cohort, a separate validation cohort of 120 different subjects was used. An early release covering roughly 580 HLA-typed donors comprised approximately 300 gigabases of sequencing data and some 79 million unique TCR sequences. In the later analysis, no new phenotypic data were used to find candidate immune exposures; instead, reliance was placed on TCR beta sequences and their occurrence across donors.

Library preparation was by the immunoSEQ multiplex PCR assay. For the multiplex PCR, a mixture combining 60 forward primers for TCR Vbeta segments and 13 reverse primers for TCR Jbeta segments was used. The CDR3 region of rearranged TCR beta genes was amplified from genomic DNA with a multiplex PCR assay. On the Illumina HiSeq System, the amplified TCR beta libraries were sequenced as 87-base-pair reads. The original methods were these. A later analysis counted about 80 million unique TCR beta chains across the 500 to 850 repertoires, and roughly 9.9 million of these chains were shared by at least two donors. A nearest-neighbor algorithm error-corrected the raw reads and collapsed the reads into unique sequences, merging closely related sequences to remove PCR and sequencing errors. V, D and J gene segments were assigned by aligning CDR3 sequences to IMGT reference sequences. For a sequence to be retained, a match of at least six nucleotides to both a V gene segment and a J gene segment was required. A rearrangement was called productive if the CDR3 had no stop codons and remained in frame with V and J, and every other rearrangement was called non-productive. CDR3 was defined by IMGT convention, running from the second conserved V-encoded cysteine to the conserved J-encoded phenylalanine. The earlier analysis of about 570 of the donors excluded any sequence lacking an unambiguous match to a single V gene segment. An earlier analysis of several hundred of the donors called V segments functional above 56.7% productive rearrangements and segregating when the between-donor standard deviation exceeded 5%. To diagnose cytomegalovirus status from the catalog of TCR beta chain sequences, a statistical classification framework was built. A later analysis assigned V and J genes by comparing TCR nucleotide sequences with IMGT/GENE-DB human TR gene sequences. Using the TCRdist pipeline, a later analysis assigned CDR3 sequences along with most-parsimonious VDJ recombination scenarios. In a later analysis, each TCR beta chain was defined by its CDR3 amino acid sequence together with its V-gene family, and reads lacking a unique V-gene family were excluded. To address suspected cross-contamination and a sequencing artifact, a later analysis removed 450 to 700 highly shared, low-generation-probability nucleotide sequences. In a later analysis, a clonal expansion index for each public chain was calculated from normalized within-repertoire ranks of inferred template counts. In a later analysis, generation probabilities were computed using a VDJ recombination model fitted to out-of-frame rearrangements, and the results were checked against IGoR. A later analysis scored TCR-TCR, TCR-HLA and TCR-CMV co-occurrence with hypergeometric tests, applying a repertoire-size bias correction to TCR pairs. To estimate false discovery rates, a later analysis permuted the HLA or CMV assignments 20 times. A later analysis grouped co-occurring TCRs with DBSCAN, adding TCRdist sequence similarity when clustering within HLA-allele-positive subsets. For co-occurrence clustering, repertoires with fewer than 30,000 or more than 120,000 public chains were excluded, along with five or six repertoires with anomalous nucleotide sharing. TCRdb holds this immuneACCESS table with in-frame rearrangements only. Some clones are missing; in checked studies, unresolved V genes explain under half, and the rest has no known cause. The DNA was the basis for D and trimming; V, J and clone size are from that table. Within this sample are 150,000 to 180,000 clones, with about 68% of them counted one time only. The ten largest clones represent 2.1% of the sample.

The CDR3, from cysteine to phenylalanine, totals 12 residues. The DNA shown is the 36-base CDR3, in frame from base 1. V ends up 10 bases short and J 6 bases short, with an unmatched junction base count of 8. Taken from the germline V gene (reference sequence), the CDR1 and CDR2 loops are SEHNR and FQNEAQ. On the study overall, not on this receptor specifically: In this cohort, only TCR beta chains were sequenced, and detectable features were limited by the absence of alpha or paired-chain data. Linkage disequilibrium might explain the correlated functional status among segregating V segments, but an unknown experimental factor could not be excluded. In the study, 150 to 200 TCR beta chains were listed as associated with cytomegalovirus. In a later analysis, HLA-associated TCR beta chains showed more clonal expansion and lower generation probabilities than non-associated chains that were equally common. The presence/absence analyses assumed that sequencing depth was roughly uniform across donors, and that assumption may not be true. According to a later genetic analysis, donors in an Asian-associated ancestry cluster had fewer N-insertions in productive TCRs than the approximately 690-donor mean. It was suggested by the authors that the approach could potentially be generalized to other disease states and immunological phenotypes. Because counts were too low, more than 15 rarely observed V segments, including chromosome 9 orphons, were left out of the earlier analysis of 500 to 750 of the donors. A further reported finding was that TCR beta sequences accurately predicted the HLA-A and HLA-B alleles for most subjects in the first cohort. In a later analysis, several top co-occurrence clusters were reported to appear linked to parvovirus B19, influenza, CMV and Epstein-Barr virus. In an earlier analysis of over 550 of the donors, most TCR beta V segments were observed in productive rearrangements about 87% or about 30% of the time, broadly matching IMGT annotations. In both the original and validation cohorts, the classifier was reported to diagnose cytomegalovirus status with high specificity and sensitivity. The sequencing pipeline was judged likely to have produced a cluster of highly shared sequence variants as a technical artifact. Because the 87-base-pair reads could not distinguish some IMGT-functional V segments, including TRBV6-2 and TRBV6-3, those segments were excluded. A later analysis found that TCR association rates varied across HLA loci, with DRB1 alleles showing the most associated TCRs and HLA-C alleles the fewest. Most TCR sequences were seen in very few donors, while some public TCRs were found in many individuals. An association between a missense DCLRE1C variant and V-gene and J-gene trimming of TCR beta chains was found in a later genetic analysis and replicated in an independent cohort. A few of the identified cytomegalovirus-associated TCR beta chains were confirmed in vitro to be specific for cytomegalovirus antigens. For the cohort, immune exposure information was limited to CMV serostatus. Because HLA typing was missing for some donors at each locus, association tests included only the typed subset. When HLA alleles, especially DR and DQ, strongly co-occurred, attributing TCR associations to individual alleles was difficult. A later analysis found that most CMV-associated TCR beta chains appeared HLA-restricted, with HLA associations seemingly driven largely by CMV exposure. In a later analysis, some 17,000 TCR beta sequences were associated with specific HLA alleles at a false discovery rate of 0.05.

Only one count was recorded for this clone. This clone's antigen is unknown. No per-base quality is available; no much larger clone lies one base away. The cohort consisted of approximately 670 healthy bone marrow donors. At the time of sampling, every cohort member was nominally healthy, though immune exposures that went unrecorded were likely present. The donor tested CMV seronegative, placing the donor among the 350 or so seronegative members of the cohort. A peripheral blood sample was provided by each donor, and peripheral blood mononuclear cells were used for TCR beta sequencing. The Qiagen DNeasy Blood Extraction Kit was used to extract genomic DNA from the blood cell samples.

The chain couples TRBV7-9 to TRBJ2-7, with TRBD1 identical over 8 junction bases. Sequenced material: PBMCs. The TCR comes from a man under 40 in good health and CMV-seronegative. DNA sequence: TGTGCCACTCGTCAGGGGGCCGGCGAGCAGTACTTC. It translates to CATRQGAGEQYF.